This entry concerns a single T cell receptor beta chain. Germline assignment: CDR1 SGHAT and CDR2 FQNNGV. CDR3 length: 15 residues. The J segment lost 2 bases and the V segment lost 5 bases, leaving 5 bases of the junction unmatched. The data belong to a study of T cell changes during pregnancy in multiple sclerosis. The table came from immunoSEQ multiplex PCR; TCRdb's copy has only in-frame clones and leaves some out. In the table there are about 59,000 clones, about 94% of which are singletons. Material: peripheral blood, obtained in the third trimester of pregnancy. The chain couples TRBV11-2 to TRBJ2-7, with TRBD2 matching over 11 bases. This receptor was identified in a female donor in good health, enrolled as a control in a pregnancy study. The CDR3 region has the DNA TGTGCCAGCAGCCAGGGACTAGCGGATACCTACGAGCAGTACTTC. Its translation is CASSQGLADTYEQYF.